These 14 T cell receptor beta chains were all obtained from the same sample, sequenced in a study of OX40 agonist ivuxolimab in advanced cancers. Sequencing used immunoSEQ multiplex PCR; TCRdb keeps in-frame clones, though not all of them. The sample includes more than 45,000 clones, around 83% of them seen just once. This specimen consisted of CD4+ or CD8+ T cells sorted from blood, obtained in a trial of the OX40 agonist ivuxolimab. All receptors come from an adult with an advanced solid tumor such as melanoma, head and neck, liver or kidney cancer.

The V call is TRBV27, the J call TRBJ2-5; a possible D gene is TRBD2 (5 bases). The CDR3 totals 13 residues. Between the trimmed V and J ends, which lost 3 bases and 7 bases, there was a span of 12 bases. Germline lookup yields CDR1 MNHEY and CDR2 SMNVEV (reference sequence). CDR3 nucleotides: TGTGCCAGCAGTTTCGATCTAGCTGGGACCCAGTACTTC. Translated, it gives CASSFDLAGTQYF.

This clone turned up a few times. The J gene is TRBJ2-3, the V gene TRBV7-9, with 15 bases matching TRBD2. The CDR3 runs to 15 residues. Germline V gene sequence: CDR1 SEHNR, CDR2 FQNEAQ (reference sequence). Trimming removed 9 bases from V and 3 bases from J; junction bases left unmatched: 4. For the CDR3, the DNA is TGTGCCAGTGGGGGGACTAGCGGGAGGACAGATACGCAGTATTTT. Its protein is CASGGTSGRTDTQYF.

The CDR3 region has the DNA TGTGCCAGCAGTTTTAGGGACAGGGCTGAAAAACTGTTTTTT. As protein: CASSFRDRAEKLFF. The chain is built from TRBV28 and TRBJ1-4; 9 bases fit TRBD1. Germline assignment: CDR1 MDHEN and CDR2 SYDVKM. This CDR3 is 14 amino acids long. Trimming removed 3 bases from V and 7 bases from J; junction bases left unmatched: 3.

The rearrangement uses TRBV7-9 and TRBJ2-5, with D maybe TRBD2 (6 bases). This CDR3 contains 18 residues. The germline V and J ends were trimmed by 0 bases and 5 bases, with 22 bases remaining between them. The germline CDR1 and CDR2 sequences are SEHNR and FQNEAQ (reference sequence). The CDR3 spells CASSLALSGRPARETQYF. The DNA of the CDR3 is TGTGCCAGCAGCTTAGCGCTATCAGGGAGGCCCGCCCGGGAGACCCAGTACTTC.

The sample holds one count of this clone. V and J are TRBV11-3 and TRBJ2-2; D not certain. This CDR3 spans 14 amino acids. Deletions cut 1 base from V and 4 bases from J, with 7 bases between. Germline lookup yields CDR1 SGHNT and CDR2 YENEEA. As DNA, the CDR3 is TGTGCCAGCAGCTTAGGGGGTGGCACCGGGGAGCTGTTTTTT. Translated: CASSLGGGTGELFF.

This chain joins TRBV7-9 and TRBJ1-4; D gene unclear. Germline values: CDR1 SEHNR, CDR2 FQNEAQ (reference sequence). The V end lost 3 bases, the J end lost 0 bases, and 5 bases lay between the germline ends. This CDR3 has 14 amino acids. CDR3 nucleotide sequence: TGTGCCAGCAGCTTTTTTACAACTAATGAAAAACTGTTTTTT. It codes for CASSFFTTNEKLFF.

V and J are TRBV21-1 and TRBJ2-5; TRBD1 is the table's D call and was not checked against the DNA. TRBV21-1 is a pseudogene segment. This CDR3 comprises 17 residues. The chain's CDR3 is CASSKRPGTALQETQYF. The CDR3 DNA follows: TGTGCCAGCAGCAAAAGGCCCGGGACAGCCCTCCAAGAGACCCAGTACTTC.

The chain employs TRBV19 and TRBJ1-1, with D perhaps matching TRBD1 (5 bases). Germline CDR1 LNHDA, CDR2 SQIVND (reference sequence). V shed 2 bases and J shed 1 base, with 17 bases lying between them. The CDR3 totals 17 residues. In DNA, the CDR3 is TGTGCCAGTAGTATATTCAAGGTTTTGGGGGAGAACACTGAAGCTTTCTTT. It yields the protein CASSIFKVLGENTEAFF.

In DNA form, the CDR3 reads TGTGCCACCAGCAGAGACTTTAACAATGAGCAGTTCTTC. As protein: CATSRDFNNEQFF. The V gene is TRBV15, the J gene TRBJ2-1; D not resolved. The V end was cut by 0 bases, the J end by 5 bases, with 5 bases between. From germline, CDR1 is LNHNV and CDR2 YYDKDF (reference sequence). The CDR3 is 13 residues long. The full variable domain, rest sourced from reference TRBV15 and TRBJ2-1, is DAMVIQNPRYQVTQFGKPVTLSCSQTLNHNVMYWYQQKSSQAPKLLFHYYDKDFNNEADTPDNFQSRRPNTSFCFLDIRSPGLGDTAMYLCATSRDFNNEQFFGPGTRLTVL.

The rearrangement joins TRBV5-1 to TRBJ2-3; D remains ambiguous. The CDR3 runs to 12 residues. V gave up 0 bases and J gave up 8 bases, with 7 bases separating them. From germline, CDR1 is SGHRS and CDR2 YFSETQ. CDR3 in DNA: TGCGCCAGCAGCTTGGACTATACTACGCAGTATTTT. It translates to CASSLDYTTQYF.

This chain connects TRBV7-2 to TRBJ2-7, with 7 bases fitting TRBD2. With V trimmed by 1 base and J by 5 bases, 8 bases remained unmatched. The CDR3 length is 15 residues. Germline V gene lookup returns CDR1 SGHTA and CDR2 FQGNSA. CDR3 DNA sequence: TGTGCCAGCAGCTTAGTGGGCGGGAGACTTGACGAGCAGTACTTC. This translates into CASSLVGGRLDEQYF.

V gene TRBV15 combines with J gene TRBJ2-2; D may be TRBD1 or TRBD2 (5 bases each). Trimming removed 0 bases at V and 3 bases at J, with 8 bases between. CDR1 and CDR2 from the germline V gene are LNHNV and YYDKDF (reference sequence). The CDR3 covers 15 residues. CDR3 protein: CATSRDMGHTGELFF. CDR3 sequence (DNA): TGTGCCACCAGCAGAGATATGGGACACACCGGGGAGCTGTTTTTT.

This chain uses TRBV4-1 with TRBJ2-3, with 13 positions matching TRBD2. V was clipped by 3 bases and J by 2 bases; unmatched bases: 11. CDR3 length: 19 amino acids. The V gene's germline CDR1 is MGHRA and CDR2 YSYEKL. As DNA, the CDR3 is TGCGCCAGCAGCCACCCGGGACTAGCGGGAAGGTCCCCCACAGATACGCAGTATTTT. This codes for CASSHPGLAGRSPTDTQYF.

The V call is TRBV7-9, the J call TRBJ2-1, with a possible D match to TRBD1 (6 bases). There are 12 residues in the CDR3. CDR1 and CDR2 (germline): SEHNR, FQNEAQ (reference sequence). Trimming pared 5 bases from V and 8 bases from J, leaving 10 bases between. The CDR3 sequence is CASSGQFDEQFF. In DNA, the CDR3 is TGTGCCAGCAGCGGACAGTTTGATGAGCAGTTCTTC.